Listed below are T cell receptor beta chains from one sample, sequenced in a study of CD8 T cells in Susac syndrome. TCRdb reprocessed the immunoSEQ multiplex PCR reads with MiXCR, giving one entry per CDR3 protein. The repertoire holds 170,000 or so distinct CDR3 sequences, with 90% to 95% as singletons. The specimen sequenced was CD4+ T cells from PBMCs. These receptors came from a human donor with Susac syndrome. Each CDR3 is given with its conserved first and last residue. D genes are given only for firm matches. Only part of the rows carry a size: once, few, many, or a class if the clone is expanded.

d_call	j_call	v_call	clone_size	cdr3_aa	cdr3_nt
.	TRBJ2-7	TRBV7-9	once	CASSSDLLSSYEQYF	TGTGCCAGCAGCTCGGACTTGCTCAGCTCCTACGAGCAGTACTTC
.	TRBJ2-5	TRBV28	few	CASRERETQYF	TGTGCCAGCAGGGAGCGAGAGACCCAGTACTTC
.	TRBJ2-1	TRBV14	.	CASSQTRGLNSRSEQFF	TGTGCCAGCAGCCAGACGAGAGGACTAAACTCTCGGAGTGAGCAGTTCTTC
TRBD1	TRBJ1-6	TRBV4-1	once	CASRDRQGTPLHF	TGCGCCAGCAGGGACAGACAGGGTACACCCCTCCACTTT
.	TRBJ1-2	TRBV19	.	CASSTDYGYTF	TGTGCCAGTAGTACGGACTATGGCTACACCTTC
TRBD2	TRBJ2-1	TRBV20-1	.	CSARGLAGAEQFF	TGCAGTGCCCGCGGACTAGCGGGAGCTGAGCAGTTCTTC
.	TRBJ1-3	TRBV7-2	.	CASSLLQGTGNTIYF	TGTGCCAGCAGCTTACTGCAGGGGACTGGAAACACCATATATTTT
.	TRBJ1-4	TRBV15	.	CATSRGIGAIEKLFF	TGTGCCACCAGCAGAGGAATAGGGGCTATTGAAAAACTGTTTTTT
TRBD1	TRBJ1-4	TRBV7-2	.	CASSSGAGGNEKLFF	TGTGCCAGCAGCTCAGGAGCAGGGGGCAATGAAAAACTGTTTTTT
.	TRBJ2-1	TRBV7-2	.	CASSGSSVNNEQFF	TGTGCCAGCAGCGGGTCTAGCGTAAACAATGAGCAGTTCTTC
TRBD1	TRBJ1-2	TRBV20-1	.	CSARAGDRFGNYGYTF	TGCAGTGCTAGGGCGGGGGACAGATTCGGTAACTATGGCTACACCTTC
.	TRBJ1-1	TRBV19	.	CATQDVRGTEAFF	TGTGCCACACAGGACGTTAGGGGCACTGAAGCTTTCTTT
.	TRBJ2-2	TRBV7-8	once	CASSLVYRATGELFF	TGTGCCAGCAGCTTAGTCTACAGGGCCACCGGGGAGCTGTTTTTT
.	TRBJ2-7	TRBV20-1	.	CSAGHEQYF	TGCAGTGCTGGGCACGAGCAGTACTTC
TRBD2	TRBJ2-3	TRBV20-1	.	CSATAPSGRAGDTQYF	TGCAGTGCTACAGCACCTAGCGGGAGGGCCGGAGATACGCAGTATTTT
TRBD1	TRBJ1-1	TRBV29-1	.	CSVVRQGNTEAFF	TGCAGCGTTGTCCGACAGGGGAACACTGAAGCTTTCTTT
.	TRBJ1-1	TRBV6-1	.	CASTNRKAFF	TGTGCCAGCACAAACAGGAAAGCTTTCTTT
.	TRBJ2-7	TRBV12-3/TRBV12-4	.	CASSFNSLYEQYF	TGTGCCAGCAGTTTTAACTCCCTGTACGAGCAGTACTTC
.	TRBJ2-7	TRBV5-1	once	CASSLEGGDEQYF	TGCGCCAGCAGCTTGGAGGGGGGGGACGAGCAGTACTTC
.	TRBJ1-4	TRBV20-1	.	CSVAEAEKLFF	TGCAGTGTGGCGGAGGCCGAAAAACTGTTTTTT
.	TRBJ1-2	TRBV23-1	.	CASSQIDPGLSNYGYTF	TGCGCCAGCAGTCAAATTGACCCGGGACTCTCGAACTATGGCTACACCTTC
TRBD1	TRBJ2-7	TRBV7-9	.	CASSLLGTGSTEQYF	TGTGCCAGCAGCTTACTCGGGACAGGGTCTACTGAGCAGTACTTC
.	TRBJ1-5	TRBV6-2/TRBV6-3	.	CASSLDTFGQPQHF	TGTGCCAGCAGTCTAGACACTTTCGGGCAGCCCCAGCATTTT
TRBD1	TRBJ2-7	TRBV19	.	CASSSWTGGEYEQYF	TGTGCCAGTAGCTCTTGGACAGGGGGCGAGTACGAGCAGTACTTC
.	TRBJ1-2	TRBV6-5	.	CASSYGADGYTF	TGTGCCAGCAGTTACGGGGCCGATGGCTACACCTTC
.	TRBJ2-7	TRBV28	.	CASSLEQGFYEQYF	TGTGCCAGCAGTTTGGAACAGGGATTCTACGAGCAGTACTTC
.	TRBJ1-2	TRBV20-1	.	CSAPPTMGVGYTF	TGCAGTGCTCCACCTACTATGGGGGTCGGCTACACCTTC
.	TRBJ1-2	TRBV24-1	.	CATKGPGFSNYGYTF	TGTGCCACGAAGGGCCCTGGGTTCTCTAACTATGGCTACACCTTC
.	TRBJ2-1	TRBV2	.	CASSEALLAGYEQFF	TGTGCCAGCAGTGAAGCGCTTCTGGCTGGCTATGAGCAGTTCTTC
TRBD2	TRBJ2-7	TRBV4-1	.	CASSQEVVRGLVGEQYF	TGCGCCAGCAGCCAAGAAGTGGTCAGGGGACTAGTTGGCGAGCAGTACTTC
.	TRBJ1-4	TRBV3-1	.	CASSHRTGGEEKLFF	TGTGCCAGCAGCCACCGTACGGGGGGTGAAGAAAAACTGTTTTTT
TRBD1	TRBJ2-5	TRBV20-1	.	CSAFDPRGRETQYF	TGCAGTGCCTTCGACCCCAGGGGGAGAGAGACCCAGTACTTC
.	TRBJ1-1	TRBV29-1	.	CSVAGVGGDRNTEAFF	TGCAGCGTTGCAGGGGTGGGGGGGGATCGAAACACTGAAGCTTTCTTT
.	TRBJ1-1	TRBV5-6	.	CASSLVREGNTEAFF	TGTGCCAGCAGCTTGGTCCGAGAGGGGAACACTGAAGCTTTCTTT
.	TRBJ2-1	TRBV7-7	.	CASSFGVANEQFF	TGTGCCAGCAGCTTTGGCGTGGCCAATGAGCAGTTCTTC
TRBD2	TRBJ2-3	TRBV20-1	.	CSATGLAATDTQYF	TGCAGTGCTACGGGACTAGCGGCCACAGATACGCAGTATTTT
TRBD2	TRBJ2-1	TRBV4-1	.	CASSQGRRGGVTVEQFF	TGCGCCAGCAGCCAAGGAAGGAGGGGAGGGGTTACAGTTGAGCAGTTCTTC
.	TRBJ1-5	TRBV4-3	.	CASSQVYQDGQPQHF	TGCGCCAGCAGCCAAGTGTACCAGGATGGTCAGCCCCAGCATTTT
TRBD1	TRBJ1-6	TRBV5-4	.	CASSRRQGRRSYNSPLHF	TGTGCCAGCAGCCGGAGACAGGGGAGACGCTCCTATAATTCACCCCTCCACTTT
TRBD1	TRBJ2-5	TRBV28	.	CASSLRFKTGKETQYF	TGTGCCAGCAGTTTAAGGTTTAAGACAGGGAAGGAGACCCAGTACTTC
.	TRBJ2-7	TRBV6-5	.	CASSYSNLGSYEQYF	TGTGCCAGCAGTTACTCGAACCTAGGATCCTACGAGCAGTACTTC
TRBD1	TRBJ1-5	TRBV30	.	CAWDRDRGTQPQHF	TGTGCCTGGGATAGGGACAGGGGTACTCAGCCCCAGCATTTT
.	TRBJ1-3	TRBV7-2	.	CASSPGSGNTIYF	TGTGCCAGCAGCCCAGGCTCTGGAAACACCATATATTTT